The text below deals with one T cell receptor (beta chain). Antigen unknown. Some clones are missing from TCRdb's copy, which holds only in-frame ones; the method was immunoSEQ multiplex PCR. The repertoire holds more than 15,000 clones, with 87% as singletons. V was cut by 0 bases and J by 5 bases, with 8 bases left in between. In germline, CDR1 is SGHRS, CDR2 YFSETQ. The CDR3 contains 13 residues. The data stem from a study of OX40 agonist ivuxolimab in advanced cancers. Background on the study: Ivuxolimab, an agonistic anti-OX40 (CD134) antibody, was given to patients. Study-wide findings and caveats: Both blood CD4+ and CD8+ T cells showed clonal growth by week 6 at 0.1 to 3.0 mg/kg.

The clonotype comes from an adult with an advanced solid tumor such as melanoma, head and neck, liver or kidney cancer. The specimen comprised CD4+ or CD8+ T cells sorted from blood, sampled in a trial of the OX40 agonist ivuxolimab. The chain joins TRBV5-1 to TRBJ1-2; D uncertain. CDR3 nucleotide sequence: TGCGCCAGCAGCTTGGGGCAGTTTTATGGCTACACCTTC. This codes for CASSLGQFYGYTF.